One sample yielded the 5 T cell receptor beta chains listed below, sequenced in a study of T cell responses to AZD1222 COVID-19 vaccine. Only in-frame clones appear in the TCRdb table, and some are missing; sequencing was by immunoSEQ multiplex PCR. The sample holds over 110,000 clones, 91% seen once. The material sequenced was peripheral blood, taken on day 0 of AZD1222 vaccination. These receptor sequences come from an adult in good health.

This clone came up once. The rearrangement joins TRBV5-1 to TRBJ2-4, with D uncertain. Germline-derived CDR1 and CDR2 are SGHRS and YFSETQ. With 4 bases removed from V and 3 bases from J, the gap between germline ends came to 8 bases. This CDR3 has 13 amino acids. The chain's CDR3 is CASSQDGKNIQYF. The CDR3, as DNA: TGCGCCAGCAGCCAGGACGGCAAAAACATTCAGTACTTC.

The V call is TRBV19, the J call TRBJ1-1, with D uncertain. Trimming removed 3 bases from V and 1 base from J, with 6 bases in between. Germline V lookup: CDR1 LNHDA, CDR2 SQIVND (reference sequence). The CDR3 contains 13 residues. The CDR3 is CASSMQKNTEAFF. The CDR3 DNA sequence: TGTGCCAGTAGTATGCAGAAGAACACTGAAGCTTTCTTT.

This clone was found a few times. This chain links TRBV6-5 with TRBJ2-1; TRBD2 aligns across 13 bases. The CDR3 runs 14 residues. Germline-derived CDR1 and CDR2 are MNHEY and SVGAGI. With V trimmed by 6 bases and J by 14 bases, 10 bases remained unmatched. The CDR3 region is CASRPGLAGPREFF. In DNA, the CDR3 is TGTGCCAGCAGGCCGGGACTAGCGGGGCCCAGGGAGTTCTTC.

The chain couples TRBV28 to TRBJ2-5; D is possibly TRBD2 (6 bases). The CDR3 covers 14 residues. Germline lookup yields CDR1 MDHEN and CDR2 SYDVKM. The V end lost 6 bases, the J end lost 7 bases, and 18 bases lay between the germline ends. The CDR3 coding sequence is TGTGCCAGCAGCAGTCGGGAGATCCGTGGGACCCAGTACTTC. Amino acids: CASSSREIRGTQYF.

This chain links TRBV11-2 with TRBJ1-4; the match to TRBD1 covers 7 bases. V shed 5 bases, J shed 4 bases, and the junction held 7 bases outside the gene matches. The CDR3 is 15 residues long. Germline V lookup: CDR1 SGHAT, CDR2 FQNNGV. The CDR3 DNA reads TGTGCCAGCAGCCCGGGGACAGTCCTTAATGAAAAACTGTTTTTT. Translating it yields CASSPGTVLNEKLFF.